This T cell receptor beta chain was profiled in a study of glioma-infiltrating T cells. Study findings and constraints: Very few CDR3 sequences were shared between tissue and blood. Above-expected tissue-blood divergence occurred in all gliomas, most in low-grade ones.

This clonotype occurred many times. No antigen is known for it. The CDR3 spans 16 residues. Trimming took 2 bases from V and 7 from J, leaving 18 bases between them. Germline V CDR1 and CDR2: SNHLY, FYNNEI. TCR alpha and beta CDR3 regions were amplified from RNA using iRepertoire nested multiplex PCR. One-step reverse transcription and amplification started from roughly 100-400 ng of tissue mRNA or PBMC total RNA. TCRdb called the multiplex PCR reads again in MiXCR, with one record for every CDR3 protein. Of about 89,000 distinct CDR3 sequences in the sample, 20% to 25% are singletons; the top ten hold roughly 7%.

Source material: glioma tissue, nonneoplastic brain tissue, or PBMCs (not recorded which). J is TRBJ1-5 and V is TRBV2; no definite D call. This receptor was taken from a human donor with low-grade glioma or glioblastoma, undergoing nonglioma brain surgery, or in good health (not recorded which). The CDR3 reads CASSEPRGGKGQPQHF. The CDR3 nucleotides read TGTGCCAGCAGTGAACCCAGAGGAGGAAAGGGACAGCCCCAGCATTTT.